A selection of T cell receptor beta chains follows, all from one sample in a study of T cell responses to AZD1222 COVID-19 vaccine. Using immunoSEQ multiplex PCR, the repertoire was profiled, and TCRdb retains in-frame clones only, with some absent. The data contain 78,000 or so clones, 80% of them singletons. The material was peripheral blood, obtained 28 days after the second AZD1222 dose. All receptors derive from an adult who received the AZD1222 COVID-19 vaccine. CDR3s include the opening cysteine and the closing phenylalanine or tryptophan. A D gene is named only where the DNA matches it firmly.

TRBD1	TRBV4-1	TRBJ1-4	CASSHGTGLGDEKLFF
.	TRBV2	TRBJ2-7	CASSRRSSYEQYF
.	TRBV5-6	TRBJ1-2	CASSAGRVLPNYGYTF
.	TRBV30	TRBJ1-4	CAWALMTGSNEKLFF
.	TRBV20-1	TRBJ1-1	CSASSWTVNTEAFF
.	TRBV28	TRBJ1-6	CASSYLVSSYNSPLHF
TRBD2	TRBV7-9	TRBJ2-1	CASSLGSGLNEQFF
.	TRBV27	TRBJ2-7	CASSFLRGGGSNEQYF
.	TRBV5-1	TRBJ1-2	CASSLGDYGYTF
.	TRBV28	TRBJ2-6	CASSGANVLTF
.	TRBV24-1	TRBJ2-4	CATSETFPGNIQYF
.	TRBV25-1	TRBJ1-2	CASRGDYSYTF
TRBD1	TRBV19	TRBJ2-3	CASGVLLGTGTSDTQYF
.	TRBV9	TRBJ2-7	CASSVDGHHALDEQYF
.	TRBV7-9	TRBJ2-5	CASSANREVETQYF
.	TRBV30	TRBJ2-7	CAWSHAPEQYF
TRBD1	TRBV7-3	TRBJ2-1	CASSLSGQGANEQFF
TRBD1	TRBV10-3	TRBJ2-7	CASGDRAIGYEQYF
TRBD2	TRBV11-2	TRBJ2-1	CASSHGARGGGSLYNEQFF
.	TRBV19	TRBJ2-3	CASNRDGTQYF
TRBD1	TRBV5-4	TRBJ2-1	CASSSDRGQGGEQFF
.	TRBV11-3	TRBJ2-2	CASSLGGTGELFF
.	TRBV12-3/TRBV12-4	TRBJ2-5	CASSRRETQYF
.	TRBV7-2	TRBJ2-7	CASSYSGDIAYEQYF